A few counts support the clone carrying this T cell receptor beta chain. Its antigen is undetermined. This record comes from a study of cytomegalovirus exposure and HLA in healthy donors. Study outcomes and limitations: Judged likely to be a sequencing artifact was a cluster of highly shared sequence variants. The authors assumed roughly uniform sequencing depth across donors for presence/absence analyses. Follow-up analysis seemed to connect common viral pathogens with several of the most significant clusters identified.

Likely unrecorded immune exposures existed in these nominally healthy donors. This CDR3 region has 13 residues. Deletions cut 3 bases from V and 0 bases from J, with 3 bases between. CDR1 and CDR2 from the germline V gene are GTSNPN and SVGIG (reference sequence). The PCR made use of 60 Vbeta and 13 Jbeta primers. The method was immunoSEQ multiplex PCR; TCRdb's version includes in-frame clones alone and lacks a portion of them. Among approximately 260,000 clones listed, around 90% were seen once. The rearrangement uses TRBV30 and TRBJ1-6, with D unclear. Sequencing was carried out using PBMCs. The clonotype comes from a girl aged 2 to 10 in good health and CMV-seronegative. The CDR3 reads CAWSSSYNSPLHF. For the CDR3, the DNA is TGTGCCTGGAGCAGCTCCTATAATTCACCCCTCCACTTT.